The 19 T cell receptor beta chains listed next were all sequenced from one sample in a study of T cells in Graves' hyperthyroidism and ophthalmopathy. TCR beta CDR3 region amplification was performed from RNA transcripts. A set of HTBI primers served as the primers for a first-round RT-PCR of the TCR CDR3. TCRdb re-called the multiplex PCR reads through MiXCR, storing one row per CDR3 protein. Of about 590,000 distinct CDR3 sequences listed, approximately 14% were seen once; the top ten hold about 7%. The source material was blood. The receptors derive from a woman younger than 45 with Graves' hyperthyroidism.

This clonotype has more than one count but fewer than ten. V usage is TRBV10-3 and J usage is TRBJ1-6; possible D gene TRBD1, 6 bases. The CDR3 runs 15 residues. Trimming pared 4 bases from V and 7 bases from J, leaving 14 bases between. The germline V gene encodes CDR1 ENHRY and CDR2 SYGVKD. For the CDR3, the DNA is TGTGCCATCAGTGCGAGGGGGGGCGAGAATTCACCCCTCCACTTT. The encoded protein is CAISARGGENSPLHF.

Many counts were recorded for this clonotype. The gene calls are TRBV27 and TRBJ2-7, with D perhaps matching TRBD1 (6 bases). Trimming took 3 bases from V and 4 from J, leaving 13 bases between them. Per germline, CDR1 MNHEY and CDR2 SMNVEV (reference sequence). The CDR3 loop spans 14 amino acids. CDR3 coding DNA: TGTGCCAGCAGTTTCCTCGGGACACCGTACGAGCAGTACTTC. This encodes CASSFLGTPYEQYF.

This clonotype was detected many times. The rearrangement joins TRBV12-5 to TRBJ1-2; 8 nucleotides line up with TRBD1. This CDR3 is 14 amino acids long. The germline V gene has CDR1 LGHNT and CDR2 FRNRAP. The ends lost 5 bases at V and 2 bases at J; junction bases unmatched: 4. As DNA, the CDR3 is TGTGCTAGTGGTCCGACAGGGGCGAACTATGGCTACACCTTC. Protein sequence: CASGPTGANYGYTF.

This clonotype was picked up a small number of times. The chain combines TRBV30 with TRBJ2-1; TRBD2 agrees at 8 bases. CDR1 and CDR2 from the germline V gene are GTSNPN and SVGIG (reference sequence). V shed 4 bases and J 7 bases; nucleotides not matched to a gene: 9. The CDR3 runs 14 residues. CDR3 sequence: CAWIPGGLRNEQFF. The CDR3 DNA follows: TGTGCCTGGATTCCGGGAGGGCTTAGGAATGAGCAGTTCTTC.

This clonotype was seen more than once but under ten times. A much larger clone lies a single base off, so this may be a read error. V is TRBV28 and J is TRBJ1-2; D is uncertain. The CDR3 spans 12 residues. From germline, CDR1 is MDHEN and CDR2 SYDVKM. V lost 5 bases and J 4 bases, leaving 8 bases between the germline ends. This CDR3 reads CASSRESYGYTF. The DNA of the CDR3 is TGTGCCAGCAGTCGGGAGAGCTATGGCTACACCTTC.

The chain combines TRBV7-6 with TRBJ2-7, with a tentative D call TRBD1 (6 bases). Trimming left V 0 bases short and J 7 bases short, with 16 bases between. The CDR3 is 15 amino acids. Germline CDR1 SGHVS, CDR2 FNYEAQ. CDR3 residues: CASSLAGRGGKEQYF. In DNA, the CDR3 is TGTGCCAGCAGCTTAGCTGGCAGGGGTGGAAAAGAGCAGTACTTC.

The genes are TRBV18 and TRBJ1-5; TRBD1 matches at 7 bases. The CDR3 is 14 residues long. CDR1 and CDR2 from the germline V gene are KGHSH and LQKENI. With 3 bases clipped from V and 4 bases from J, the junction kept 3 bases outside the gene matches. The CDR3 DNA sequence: TGTGCCAGCTCACCGGGACAGAAAAATCAGCCCCAGCATTTT. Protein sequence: CASSPGQKNQPQHF.

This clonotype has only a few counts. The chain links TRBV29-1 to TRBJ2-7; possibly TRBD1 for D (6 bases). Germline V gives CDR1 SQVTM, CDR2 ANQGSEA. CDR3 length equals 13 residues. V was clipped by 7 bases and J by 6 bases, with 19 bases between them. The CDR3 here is CSAYTGSSREQYF. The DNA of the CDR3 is TGCAGCGCATACACAGGGTCGTCACGCGAGCAGTACTTC.

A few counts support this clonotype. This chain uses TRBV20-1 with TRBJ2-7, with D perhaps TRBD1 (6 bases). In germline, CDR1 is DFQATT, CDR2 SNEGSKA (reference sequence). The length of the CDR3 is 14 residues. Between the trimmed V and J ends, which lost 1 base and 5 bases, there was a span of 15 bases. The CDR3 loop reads CSARAPTGFNEQYF. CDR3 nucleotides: TGCAGTGCTAGAGCCCCAACAGGGTTCAACGAGCAGTACTTC.

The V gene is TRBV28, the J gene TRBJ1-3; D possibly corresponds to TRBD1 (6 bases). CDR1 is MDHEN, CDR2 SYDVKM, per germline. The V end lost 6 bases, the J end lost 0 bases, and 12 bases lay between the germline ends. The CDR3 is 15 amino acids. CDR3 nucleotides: TGTGCCAGCAGGCAGGGGACCCGCTCTGGAAACACCATATATTTT. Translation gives CASRQGTRSGNTIYF.

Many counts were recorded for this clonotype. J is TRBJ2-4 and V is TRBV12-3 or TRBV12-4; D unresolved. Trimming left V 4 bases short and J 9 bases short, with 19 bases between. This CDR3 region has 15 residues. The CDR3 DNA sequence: TGTGCCAGCAGTTCCCTGGAAGATGGCCCTGCCATTCAGTACTTC. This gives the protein CASSSLEDGPAIQYF.

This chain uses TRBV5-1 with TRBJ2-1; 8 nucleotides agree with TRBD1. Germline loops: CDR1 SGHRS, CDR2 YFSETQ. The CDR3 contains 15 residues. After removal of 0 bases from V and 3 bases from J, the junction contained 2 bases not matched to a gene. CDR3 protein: CASSLGTGYYNEQFF. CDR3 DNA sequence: TGCGCCAGCAGCTTGGGGACAGGGTACTACAATGAGCAGTTCTTC.

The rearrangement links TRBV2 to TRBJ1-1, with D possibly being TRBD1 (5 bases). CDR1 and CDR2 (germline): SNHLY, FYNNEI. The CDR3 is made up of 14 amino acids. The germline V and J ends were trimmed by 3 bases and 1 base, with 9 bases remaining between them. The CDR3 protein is CASSDLGPNTEAFF. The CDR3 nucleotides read TGTGCCAGCAGTGACTTGGGGCCGAACACTGAAGCTTTCTTT.

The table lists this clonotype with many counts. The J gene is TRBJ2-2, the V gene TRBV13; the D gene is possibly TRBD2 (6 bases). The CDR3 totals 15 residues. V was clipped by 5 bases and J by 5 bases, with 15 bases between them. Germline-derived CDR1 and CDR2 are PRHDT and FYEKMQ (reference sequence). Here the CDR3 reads CASSLDSGATGELFF. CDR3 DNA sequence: TGTGCCAGCAGCCTAGATAGCGGAGCGACCGGGGAGCTGTTTTTT. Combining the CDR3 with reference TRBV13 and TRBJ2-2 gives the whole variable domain AAGVIQSPRHLIKEKRETATLKCYPIPRHDTVYWYQQGPGQDPQFLISFYEKMQSDKGSIPDRFSAQQFSDYHSELNMSSLELGDSALYFCASSLDSGATGELFFGEGSRLTVL.

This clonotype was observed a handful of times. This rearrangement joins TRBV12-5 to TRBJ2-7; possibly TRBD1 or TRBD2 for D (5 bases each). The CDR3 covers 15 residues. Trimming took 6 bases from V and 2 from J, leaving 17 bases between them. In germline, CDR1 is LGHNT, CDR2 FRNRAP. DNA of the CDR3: TGTGCTAGTGGGCGTAGTGGGACGGGTCCCTACGAGCAGTACTTC. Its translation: CASGRSGTGPYEQYF.

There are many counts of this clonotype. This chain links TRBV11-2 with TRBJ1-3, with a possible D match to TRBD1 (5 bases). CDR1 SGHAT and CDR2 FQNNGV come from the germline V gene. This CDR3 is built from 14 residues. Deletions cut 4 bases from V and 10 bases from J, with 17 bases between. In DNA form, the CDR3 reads TGTGCCAGCAGCTACACGGACACCCTGGGTACCATATATTTT. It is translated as CASSYTDTLGTIYF. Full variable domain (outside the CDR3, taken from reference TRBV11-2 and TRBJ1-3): EAGVAQSPRYKIIEKRQSVAFWCNPISGHATLYWYQQILGQGPKLLIQFQNNGVVDDSQLPKDRFSAERLKGVDSTLKIQPAKLEDSAVYLCASSYTDTLGTIYFGEGSWLTVV.

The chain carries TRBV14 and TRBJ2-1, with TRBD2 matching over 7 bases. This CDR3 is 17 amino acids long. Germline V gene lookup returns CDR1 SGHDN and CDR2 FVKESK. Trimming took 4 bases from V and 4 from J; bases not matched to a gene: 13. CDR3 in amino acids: CASSPPTRASGYNEQFF. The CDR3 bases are TGTGCCAGCAGCCCGCCCACCCGGGCTAGCGGTTACAATGAGCAGTTCTTC.

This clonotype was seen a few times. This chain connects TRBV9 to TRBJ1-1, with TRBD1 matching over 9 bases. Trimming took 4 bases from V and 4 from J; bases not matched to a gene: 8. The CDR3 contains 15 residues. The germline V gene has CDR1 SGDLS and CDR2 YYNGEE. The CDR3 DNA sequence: TGTGCCAGCAGCCTCACACAGGGGGCGCCCACTGAAGCTTTCTTT. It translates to CASSLTQGAPTEAFF.

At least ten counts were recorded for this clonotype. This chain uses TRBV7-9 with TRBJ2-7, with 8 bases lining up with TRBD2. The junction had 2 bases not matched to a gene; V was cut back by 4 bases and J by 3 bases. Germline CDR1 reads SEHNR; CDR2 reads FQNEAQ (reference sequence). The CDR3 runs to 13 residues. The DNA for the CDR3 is TGTGCCAGCAGCTCCAGCGGGAGCTACGAGCAGTACTTC. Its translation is CASSSSGSYEQYF. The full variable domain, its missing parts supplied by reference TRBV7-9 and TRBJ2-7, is DTGVSQNPRHKITKRGQNVTFRCDPISEHNRLYWYRQTLGQGPEFLTYFQNEAQLEKSRLLSDRFSAERPKGSFSTLEIQRTEQGDSAMYLCASSSSGSYEQYFGPGTRLTVT.